The rows below give T cell receptor beta chains drawn from one sample of a study of T cells after somatic rescue of genetic block. Libraries were prepared by immunoSEQ multiplex PCR; TCRdb keeps only in-frame clonotypes and omits some of them. This sample has more than 9,500 clones, with 78% found just once. Material for sequencing was peripheral blood mononuclear cells (PBMCs). These TCRs come from a boy younger than 18. CDR3s include the opening cysteine and the closing phenylalanine or tryptophan. A D gene is named only where the DNA matches it firmly. Only some rows state a clone size, as once, few, many or a class for expanded clones.

J gene,clone size,V gene,D gene,CDR3 protein,CDR3 DNA
TRBJ1-3,.,TRBV28,TRBD1,CASGNRGQPIYF,TGTGCCAGCGGAAACAGGGGACAGCCCATATATTTT
TRBJ2-4,.,TRBV10-2,.,CASTVVAKNIQYF,TGCGCCAGCACAGTCGTAGCCAAAAACATTCAGTACTTC
TRBJ1-1,.,TRBV11-2,.,CASSLDRGAEAFF,TGTGCCAGCAGCTTAGATCGAGGTGCTGAAGCTTTCTTT
TRBJ1-1,.,TRBV6-5,.,CASSFRRNTEAFF,TGTGCCAGCAGTTTCCGAAGGAACACTGAAGCTTTCTTT
TRBJ2-1,few,TRBV2,.,CASPGTYNEQFF,TGTGCCAGCCCCGGGACCTACAATGAGCAGTTCTTC
TRBJ2-7,.,TRBV14,.,CASSHLLSTSYEQYF,TGTGCCAGCAGCCACCTTCTCAGCACGTCCTACGAGCAGTACTTC
TRBJ2-1,.,TRBV9,TRBD2,CASSVASGGVSEQFF,TGTGCCAGCAGCGTGGCTAGCGGGGGGGTGAGTGAGCAGTTCTTC
TRBJ1-2,.,TRBV29-1,.,CSVEDAGTPLRDGYTF,TGCAGCGTTGAAGATGCAGGAACCCCACTACGAGATGGCTACACCTTC
TRBJ2-3,.,TRBV6-6,TRBD1,CASQDRTYSTDTQYF,TGTGCCAGCCAGGACAGGACTTATAGCACAGATACGCAGTATTTT
TRBJ2-1,few,TRBV6-5,.,CASSYTGSSYNEQFF,TGTGCCAGCAGTTACACTGGGAGCTCCTACAATGAGCAGTTCTTC
TRBJ2-3,.,TRBV7-6,.,CASSLVGSDTQYF,TGTGCCAGCAGCTTAGTGGGCTCAGATACGCAGTATTTT
TRBJ2-5,.,TRBV13,.,CASSFRFEGSEQYF,TGTGCCAGCAGCTTTCGTTTTGAGGGGTCAGAGCAGTACTTC
TRBJ1-2,few,TRBV7-2,TRBD1,CASSIAGTGSNGYTF,TGTGCCAGCAGCATTGCCGGGACAGGGTCAAATGGCTACACCTTC
TRBJ2-3,medium-sized,TRBV5-6,TRBD2,CASSLKGGSTDTQYF,TGTGCCAGCAGCCTCAAGGGCGGGAGTACAGATACGCAGTATTTT